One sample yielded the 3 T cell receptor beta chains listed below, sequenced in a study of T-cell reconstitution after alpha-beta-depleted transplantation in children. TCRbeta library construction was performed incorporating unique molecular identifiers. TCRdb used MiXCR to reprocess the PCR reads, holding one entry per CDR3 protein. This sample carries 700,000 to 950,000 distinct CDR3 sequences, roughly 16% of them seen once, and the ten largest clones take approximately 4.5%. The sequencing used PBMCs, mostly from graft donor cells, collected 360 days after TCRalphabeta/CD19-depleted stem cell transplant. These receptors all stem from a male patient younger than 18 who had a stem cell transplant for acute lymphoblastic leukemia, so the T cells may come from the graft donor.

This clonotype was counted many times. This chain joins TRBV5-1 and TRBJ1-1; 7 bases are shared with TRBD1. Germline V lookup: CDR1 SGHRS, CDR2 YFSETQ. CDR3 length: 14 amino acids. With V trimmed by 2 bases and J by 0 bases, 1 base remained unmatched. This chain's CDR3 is CASSFGQVNTEAFF. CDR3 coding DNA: TGCGCCAGCAGCTTCGGACAGGTGAACACTGAAGCTTTCTTT.

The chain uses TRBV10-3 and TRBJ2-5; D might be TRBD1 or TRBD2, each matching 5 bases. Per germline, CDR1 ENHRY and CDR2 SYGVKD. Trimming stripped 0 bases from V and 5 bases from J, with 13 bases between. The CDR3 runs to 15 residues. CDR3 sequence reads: CAISESKAGTETQYF. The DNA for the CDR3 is TGTGCCATCAGTGAGTCGAAGGCAGGGACCGAGACCCAGTACTTC.

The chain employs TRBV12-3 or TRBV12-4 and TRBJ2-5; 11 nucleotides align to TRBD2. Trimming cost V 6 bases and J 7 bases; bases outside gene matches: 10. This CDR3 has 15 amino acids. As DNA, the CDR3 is TGTGCCAGCAGGGACAAACTAGCGGGGGTAGGGACCCAGTACTTC. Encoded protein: CASRDKLAGVGTQYF.